The 27 T cell receptor beta chains below all came from one sample that was sequenced in a study of T cell clones after liver transplantation. This table comes from immunoSEQ multiplex PCR, and its TCRdb copy is limited to in-frame clones, with some not included. The table includes under 60,000 clones, 60% to 80% detected once. Sequenced here: CD4+ T cells from blood, sampled at the 22-month timepoint. These receptors were taken from a human patient who received a liver transplant. Some T cells could come from the graft donor.

Here the CDR3 DNA reads TGTGCCAGCAGGACAGGGATTTCACCCCTCCACTTT. Its translation is CASRTGISPLHF. The chain has TRBV2 and TRBJ1-6; 7 positions agree with TRBD1. With 6 bases clipped from V and 9 bases from J, the junction kept 2 bases outside the gene matches. The CDR3 extends over 12 amino acids. Germline values: CDR1 SNHLY, CDR2 FYNNEI.

This clone was recorded once. The chain couples TRBV30 to TRBJ2-5, with 9 bases fitting TRBD1. This CDR3 region has 16 residues. V shed 0 bases, J shed 3 bases, and the junction held 8 bases outside the gene matches. CDR1 and CDR2 (germline): GTSNPN, SVGIG (reference sequence). Here the CDR3 DNA reads TGTGCCTGGAGTGTAACGGGACAGGGCTGGGAAGAGACCCAGTACTTC. Translated: CAWSVTGQGWEETQYF. The variable domain in full, with the rest retrieved from reference TRBV30 and TRBJ2-5, is SQTIHQWPATLVQPVGSPLSLECTVEGTSNPNLYWYRQAAGRGLQLLFYSVGIGQISSEVPQNLSASRPQDRQFILSSKKLLLSDSGFYLCAWSVTGQGWEETQYFGPGTRLLVL.

The rearrangement links TRBV13 to TRBJ1-1; 8 bases align to TRBD1. Germline-derived CDR1 and CDR2 are PRHDT and FYEKMQ (reference sequence). The CDR3 loop spans 14 amino acids. Trimming took 7 bases from V and 3 from J; bases not matched to a gene: 7. CDR3 coding DNA: TGTGCCAGCAACCGACAGGGGTTCGACACTGAAGCTTTCTTT. Its protein product is CASNRQGFDTEAFF.

The V gene is TRBV27, the J gene TRBJ2-3; no reliable D call. The CDR3 is made up of 15 amino acids. Trimming took 5 bases from V and 1 from J, leaving 13 bases between them. The germline V gene encodes CDR1 MNHEY and CDR2 SMNVEV (reference sequence). This CDR3 is CASSPRNVGTDTQYF. Here the CDR3 DNA reads TGTGCCAGCAGTCCGAGAAATGTTGGCACAGATACGCAGTATTTT.

The J gene is TRBJ2-7, the V gene TRBV9; unclear D gene. With 0 bases removed from V and 3 bases from J, the gap between germline ends came to 10 bases. CDR1 and CDR2 from the germline V gene are SGDLS and YYNGEE. This CDR3 comprises 14 residues. The CDR3 sequence: CASSVVAGSYEQYF. The CDR3 DNA reads as TGTGCCAGCAGCGTAGTGGCAGGCAGCTACGAGCAGTACTTC.

The V and J genes are TRBV28 and TRBJ2-6; D perhaps matches TRBD2 (5 bases). The CDR3 length is 17 residues. Germline CDR1 MDHEN, CDR2 SYDVKM. Trimming removed 5 bases at V and 0 bases at J, with 14 bases between. CDR3 in amino acids: CASSMLTRASGANVLTF. The CDR3 nucleotides read TGTGCCAGCAGTATGCTGACGAGGGCCTCTGGGGCCAACGTCCTGACTTTC.

V usage is TRBV28 and J usage is TRBJ2-7; D gene ambiguous. There are 12 residues in the CDR3. V was cut by 2 bases and J by 7 bases, with 9 bases left in between. Per the germline V gene, CDR1 is MDHEN and CDR2 is SYDVKM. CDR3 region: CASSLGPSEQYF. Here the CDR3 DNA reads TGTGCCAGCAGTTTAGGCCCCTCTGAGCAGTACTTC.

The J gene is TRBJ1-4, the V gene TRBV6-5; D is possibly TRBD1 (6 bases). V gave up 0 bases and J gave up 3 bases, with 11 bases separating them. Germline V gene lookup returns CDR1 MNHEY and CDR2 SVGAGI. This CDR3 is 16 amino acids long. The DNA of the CDR3 is TGTGCCAGCAGTTACTCGTGGTACAGGGCTAATGAAAAACTGTTTTTT. It codes for CASSYSWYRANEKLFF.

V and J are TRBV7-9 and TRBJ1-1, with no clear D. Per the germline V gene, CDR1 is SEHNR and CDR2 is FQNEAQ (reference sequence). This CDR3 spans 13 amino acids. Trimming took off 6 bases at V and 1 base at J, with 9 bases between the two ends. DNA for the CDR3: TGTGCCAGCAGGGTGGACGGGAACACTGAAGCTTTCTTT. Translating it yields CASRVDGNTEAFF.

The rearrangement joins TRBV5-6 to TRBJ2-5, with D perhaps matching TRBD2 (6 bases). Germline CDR1 and CDR2: SGHDT and YYEEEE. V lost 1 base and J lost 2, with 12 bases in between. This CDR3 has 15 residues. DNA of the CDR3: TGTGCCAGCAGCTTGCGAGGGACTTATCAAGAGACCCAGTACTTC. This sequence encodes CASSLRGTYQETQYF.

In DNA form, the CDR3 reads TGTGCCAGCAGCTTATCTACCGGCGGCTACACCTTC. Translated: CASSLSTGGYTF. The genes are TRBV7-8 and TRBJ1-2; D remains ambiguous. The CDR3 runs 12 residues. From germline, CDR1 is SGHVS and CDR2 FQNEAQ. V was clipped by 2 bases and J by 8 bases, with 9 bases between them. Full variable domain (missing parts from reference TRBV7-8 and TRBJ1-2): GAGVSQSPRYKVAKRGQDVALRCDPISGHVSLFWYQQALGQGPEFLTYFQNEAQLDKSGLPSDRFFAERPEGSVSTLKIQRTQQEDSAVYLCASSLSTGGYTFGSGTRLTVV.

The rearrangement uses TRBV6-6 and TRBJ2-5, with 7 bases identical to TRBD2. Germline V CDR1 and CDR2: MNHNY, SVGAGI (reference sequence). The CDR3 is made up of 14 amino acids. V lost 9 bases, J lost 11 bases, and 18 bases stayed unmatched. The CDR3 sequence is CASRSVLAAGEQYF. DNA of the CDR3: TGTGCCAGTCGCTCGGTTCTAGCGGCGGGGGAGCAGTACTTC.

This clone appeared once. The chain links TRBV11-2 to TRBJ2-2; D perhaps matches TRBD1 (5 bases). There are 14 residues in the CDR3. Trimming shortened V by 11 bases and J by 7 bases, and 20 bases separated the two germline ends. Per germline, CDR1 SGHAT and CDR2 FQNNGV. The CDR3 here is CAGRDSMGFGELFF. The CDR3 region has the DNA TGTGCCGGCCGTGACAGCATGGGGTTCGGGGAGCTGTTTTTT.

The chain carries TRBV6-4 and TRBJ2-1; 15 bases match TRBD2. J gave up 7 bases and V 10 bases, and 2 bases lay outside the gene matches. Germline CDR1 reads MRHNA; CDR2 reads SNTAGT. This CDR3 region has 13 residues. This CDR3 is CATGLAGGNEQFF. CDR3 in DNA: TGTGCCACCGGACTAGCGGGGGGGAATGAGCAGTTCTTC.

The chain employs TRBV7-9 and TRBJ2-5, with TRBD2 as a possible D gene (7 bases). This CDR3 has 12 amino acids. In germline, CDR1 is SEHNR, CDR2 FQNEAQ (reference sequence). V dropped 8 bases and J dropped 5 bases, with 12 bases sitting between them. The CDR3 nucleotides are TGTGCCAGCCAGGGGAGGGATGAGACCCAGTACTTC. Translated, it gives CASQGRDETQYF.

The rearrangement uses TRBV28 and TRBJ1-5; D is uncertain. This CDR3 region has 12 residues. Germline V gene sequence: CDR1 MDHEN, CDR2 SYDVKM. V was clipped by 2 bases and J by 6 bases, with 5 bases between them. The CDR3 loop reads CASSLESQPQHF. The CDR3 DNA follows: TGTGCCAGCAGTTTAGAGAGTCAGCCCCAGCATTTT.

This clone has a handful of counts. The chain joins TRBV7-9 to TRBJ2-7, with TRBD1 identical over 7 bases. The CDR3 runs 14 residues. V was clipped by 5 bases and J by 11 bases; unmatched bases: 15. Looked up from germline, CDR1 is SEHNR and CDR2 is FQNEAQ (reference sequence). CDR3 amino acids: CASSGTAFYEHKYF. CDR3 nucleotide sequence: TGTGCCAGCAGCGGGACAGCTTTCTACGAGCATAAGTACTTC.

This clone was detected once. The chain has TRBV11-2 and TRBJ1-1; 7 nucleotides align to TRBD1. V trimming: 5 bases; J trimming: 11 bases; junction bases outside the gene matches: 11. The CDR3 has 13 residues. Germline assignment: CDR1 SGHAT and CDR2 FQNNGV. CDR3 sequence reads: CASSQQQGREAFF. The CDR3 coding sequence is TGTGCCAGCAGCCAACAACAGGGGAGGGAGGCTTTCTTT.

The chain couples TRBV6-5 to TRBJ2-7; weak D call: TRBD1 (6 bases). CDR1 is MNHEY, CDR2 SVGAGI, per germline. The CDR3 runs 13 residues. The V and J ends lost 10 bases and 2 bases respectively, with 15 bases between them. In nucleotides, the CDR3 is TGTGCCACCACAGCTAGGGACACCTACGAGCAGTACTTC. It encodes CATTARDTYEQYF.

CDR3 in amino acids: CASTTITGVRTEAFF. Here the CDR3 DNA reads TGTGCCAGTACTACCATCACGGGGGTAAGGACTGAAGCTTTCTTT. The rearrangement links TRBV19 to TRBJ1-1; a possible D gene is TRBD1 (5 bases). The length of the CDR3 is 15 residues. The V end was cut by 7 bases, the J end by 5 bases, with 20 bases between. Germline lookup yields CDR1 LNHDA and CDR2 SQIVND (reference sequence).

This chain uses TRBV30 with TRBJ1-1; 7 nucleotides match TRBD1. Germline CDR1 is GTSNPN and CDR2 is SVGIG (reference sequence). Unmatched junction bases numbered 12, after V lost 5 bases and J lost 0 bases. The CDR3 is made up of 16 amino acids. The CDR3 nucleotides read TGTGCCTGGGGGGGGACAGCATGGGGAATGAACACTGAAGCTTTCTTT. As protein: CAWGGTAWGMNTEAFF.

This clone has only a few counts. The rearrangement uses TRBV28 and TRBJ1-6; 8 bases map to TRBD1. The germline CDR1 and CDR2 sequences are MDHEN and SYDVKM. The CDR3 length is 16 residues. The V gene end was trimmed by 4 bases and the J gene end by 1 base; junction bases not matched to a gene: 3. In nucleotides, the CDR3 is TGTGCCAGCAGTTGGGACAGGAGGTCCTATAATTCACCCCTCCACTTT. Its translation is CASSWDRRSYNSPLHF. The whole variable domain, remainder taken from reference TRBV28 and TRBJ1-6, is DVKVTQSSRYLVKRTGEKVFLECVQDMDHENMFWYRQDPGLGLRLIYFSYDVKMKEKGDIPEGYSVSREKKERFSLILESASTNQTSMYLCASSWDRRSYNSPLHFGNGTRLTVT.

This CDR3 is CASSLAGGTRETQYF. CDR3 in DNA: TGTGCCAGCAGCTTGGCGGGTGGTACGCGGGAGACCCAGTACTTC. This chain connects TRBV5-6 to TRBJ2-5; D unclear. CDR3 length: 15 residues. The ends were cut back, 0 bases at V and 5 bases at J, with 14 bases in the middle. Germline CDR1 and CDR2: SGHDT and YYEEEE. Drawing the rest from reference TRBV5-6 and TRBJ2-5, the complete variable domain is DAGVTQSPTHLIKTRGQQVTLRCSPKSGHDTVSWYQQALGQGPQFIFQYYEEEERQRGNFPDRFSGHQFPNYSSELNVNALLLGDSALYLCASSLAGGTRETQYFGPGTRLLVL.

The gene calls are TRBV2 and TRBJ1-1; no firm D call. The germline gives CDR1 SNHLY, CDR2 FYNNEI. The CDR3 loop spans 11 amino acids. Trimming cost V 5 bases and J 7 bases, with 8 bases left between them. DNA of the CDR3: TGTGCCAGCAGTATTTTTCGTGAAGCTTTCTTT. Protein product: CASSIFREAFF.

The gene calls are TRBV7-2 and TRBJ1-5; TRBD1 agrees at 7 bases. J was trimmed by 0 bases and V by 6 bases; bases with no gene match: 5. Germline V gene data show CDR1 as SGHTA and CDR2 as FQGNSA. CDR3 size: 15 residues. Here the CDR3 DNA reads TGTGCCAGCAGTCGGACAGGCGTTAGCAATCAGCCCCAGCATTTT. As protein: CASSRTGVSNQPQHF.

The rearrangement uses TRBV28 and TRBJ2-3; D gene ambiguous. Germline V gene sequence: CDR1 MDHEN, CDR2 SYDVKM. Trimming stripped 2 bases from V and 5 bases from J, with 2 bases between. The CDR3 covers 11 residues. The CDR3 bases are TGTGCCAGCAGTTTAAAAGATACGCAGTATTTT. Translated, it gives CASSLKDTQYF.

V usage is TRBV19 and J usage is TRBJ2-1; 9 positions agree with TRBD2. CDR1 and CDR2 (germline): LNHDA, SQIVND (reference sequence). With V trimmed by 4 bases and J by 6 bases, 10 bases remained unmatched. The CDR3 length is 16 residues. The DNA for the CDR3 is TGTGCCAGTAGTAGAGGAGATAGCGGGGGCATCAATGAGCAGTTCTTC. Protein: CASSRGDSGGINEQFF. The variable domain in full, with the rest retrieved from reference TRBV19 and TRBJ2-1, is DGGITQSPKYLFRKEGQNVTLSCEQNLNHDAMYWYRQDPGQGLRLIYYSQIVNDFQKGDIAEGYSVSREKKESFPLTVTSAQKNPTAFYLCASSRGDSGGINEQFFGPGTRLTVL.